This TCR beta chain was captured by sequencing in a study of blood T cell repertoires in COVID-19. Overall study: COVID-19 samples, acute and convalescent, were from the United States, Italy and Spain. The analysed material was cDNA or gDNA that came from T cells, B-cell-depleted T cells, or PBMCs.

Original processing notes: Estimation of nucleated cell counts relied on the amplification of reference gene primers. Produced via immunoSEQ multiplex PCR; TCRdb's table is partial and in-frame only. That table gives V, J and clone size, and the DNA gave D and trimming. The repertoire consists of 130,000 to 150,000 clones, with approximately 84% occurring once and the leading ten covering approximately 6.6%. Germline CDR1 reads KGHSH; CDR2 reads LQKENI. This CDR3 region has 18 residues. With 6 bases clipped from V and 1 base from J, the junction kept 14 bases outside the gene matches. V and J are TRBV18 and TRBJ1-1; TRBD1 aligns across 10 bases. This receptor was obtained from a human donor in a cohort sampled during active COVID-19. Sequences were obtained from peripheral blood. CDR3 coding DNA: TGTGCCAGCTCCAACTCAGGGACAGGGGTGAAAAGGAACACTGAAGCTTTCTTT. It encodes CASSNSGTGVKRNTEAFF.